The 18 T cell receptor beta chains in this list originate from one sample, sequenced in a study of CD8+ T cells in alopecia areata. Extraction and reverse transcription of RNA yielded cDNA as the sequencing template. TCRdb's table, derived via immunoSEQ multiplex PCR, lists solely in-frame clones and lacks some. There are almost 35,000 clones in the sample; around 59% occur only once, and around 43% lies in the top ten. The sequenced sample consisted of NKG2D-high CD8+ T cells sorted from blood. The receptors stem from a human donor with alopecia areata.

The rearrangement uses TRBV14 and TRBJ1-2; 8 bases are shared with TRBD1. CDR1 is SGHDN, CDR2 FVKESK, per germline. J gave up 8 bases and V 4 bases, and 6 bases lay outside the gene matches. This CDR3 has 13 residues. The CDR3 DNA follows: TGTGCCAGCAGCCCCCAGGGGGCTTGGGGCTACACCTTC. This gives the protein CASSPQGAWGYTF.

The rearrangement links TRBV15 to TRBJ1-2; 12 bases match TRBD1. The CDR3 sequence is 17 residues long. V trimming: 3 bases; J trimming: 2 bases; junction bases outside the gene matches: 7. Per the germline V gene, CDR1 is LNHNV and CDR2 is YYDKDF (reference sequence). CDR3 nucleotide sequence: TGTGCCACCAGCAGCTGGGACAGGGGGCCCCCGAACTATGGCTACACCTTC. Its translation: CATSSWDRGPPNYGYTF.

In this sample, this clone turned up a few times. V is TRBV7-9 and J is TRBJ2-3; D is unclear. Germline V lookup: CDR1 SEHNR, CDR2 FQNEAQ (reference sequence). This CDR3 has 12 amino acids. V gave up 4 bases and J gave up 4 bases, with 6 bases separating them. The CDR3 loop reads CASSSPSDTQYF. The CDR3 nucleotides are TGTGCCAGCAGCTCCCCTTCAGATACGCAGTATTTT.

This CDR3 is CASSQDGLWGFYNEQFF. The DNA for the CDR3 is TGCGCCAGCAGCCAAGATGGGTTGTGGGGGTTCTACAATGAGCAGTTCTTC. This chain uses TRBV4-3 with TRBJ2-1, with D possibly called TRBD1 or TRBD2 (5 bases each). CDR3 length: 17 residues. V was pared by 0 bases and J by 3 bases, with 15 bases between. Germline V gene data show CDR1 as LGHNA and CDR2 as YSLEER.

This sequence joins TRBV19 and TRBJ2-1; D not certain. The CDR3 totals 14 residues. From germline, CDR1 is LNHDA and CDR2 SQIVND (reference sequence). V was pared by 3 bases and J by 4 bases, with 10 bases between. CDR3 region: CASSMVMGYNEQFF. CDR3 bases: TGTGCCAGTAGTATGGTCATGGGGTACAATGAGCAGTTCTTC.

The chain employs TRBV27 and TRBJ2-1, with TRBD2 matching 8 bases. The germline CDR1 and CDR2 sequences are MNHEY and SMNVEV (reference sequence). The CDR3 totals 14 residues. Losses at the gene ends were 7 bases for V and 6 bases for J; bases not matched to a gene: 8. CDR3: CASTRAGVRNEQFF. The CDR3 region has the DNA TGTGCCAGCACCCGAGCGGGAGTGCGCAATGAGCAGTTCTTC.

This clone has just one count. The CDR3 here is CASSIGGGPNTEAFF. The CDR3 DNA reads TGTGCCAGTAGTATAGGTGGAGGGCCAAACACTGAAGCTTTCTTT. The chain is built from TRBV19 and TRBJ1-1; no firm D call. In germline, CDR1 is LNHDA, CDR2 SQIVND (reference sequence). There are 15 residues in the CDR3. Trimming took off 1 base at V and 2 bases at J, with 11 bases between the two ends.

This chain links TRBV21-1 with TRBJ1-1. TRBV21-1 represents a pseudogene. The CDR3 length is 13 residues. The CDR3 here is CAPKTGDHTEAFF. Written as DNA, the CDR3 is TGTGCCCCCAAGACCGGGGACCACACTGAAGCTTTCTTT.

The CDR3 DNA reads TGCGCCAGCAGCTTGGACGGGGTCCCGGCTAAAGAGACCCAGTACTTC. Translation: CASSLDGVPAKETQYF. The chain is built from TRBV5-1 and TRBJ2-5, with a tentative D call TRBD2 (5 bases). The CDR3 has 16 amino acids. The V gene lost 0 bases and the J gene lost 3 bases, with 15 bases spanning the gap. Per germline, CDR1 SGHRS and CDR2 YFSETQ.

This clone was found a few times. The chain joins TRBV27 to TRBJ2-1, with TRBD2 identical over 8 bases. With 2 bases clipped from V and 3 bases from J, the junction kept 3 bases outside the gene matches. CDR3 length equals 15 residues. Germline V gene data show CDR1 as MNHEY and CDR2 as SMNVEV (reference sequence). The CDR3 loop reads CASSLNSGVYNEQFF. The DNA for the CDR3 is TGTGCCAGCAGTTTAAATAGCGGGGTCTACAATGAGCAGTTCTTC.

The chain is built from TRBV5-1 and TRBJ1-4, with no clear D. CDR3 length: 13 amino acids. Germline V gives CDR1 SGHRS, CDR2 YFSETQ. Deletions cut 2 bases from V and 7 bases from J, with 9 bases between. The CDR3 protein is CASSFLSGEKLFF. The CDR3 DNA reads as TGCGCCAGCAGCTTTTTATCGGGTGAAAAACTGTTTTTT.

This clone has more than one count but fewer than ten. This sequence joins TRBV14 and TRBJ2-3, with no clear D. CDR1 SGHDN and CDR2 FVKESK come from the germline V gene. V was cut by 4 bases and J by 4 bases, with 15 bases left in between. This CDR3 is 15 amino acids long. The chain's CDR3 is CASSLSRAFADTQYF. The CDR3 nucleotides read TGTGCCAGCAGCCTCTCTAGGGCGTTCGCAGATACGCAGTATTTT.

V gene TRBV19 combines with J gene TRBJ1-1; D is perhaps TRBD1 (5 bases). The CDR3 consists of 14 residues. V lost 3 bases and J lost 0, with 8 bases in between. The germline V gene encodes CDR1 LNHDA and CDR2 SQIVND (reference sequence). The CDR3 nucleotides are TGTGCCAGTAGTATTGGGGCTTTGAACACTGAAGCTTTCTTT. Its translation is CASSIGALNTEAFF. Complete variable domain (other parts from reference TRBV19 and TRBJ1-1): DGGITQSPKYLFRKEGQNVTLSCEQNLNHDAMYWYRQDPGQGLRLIYYSQIVNDFQKGDIAEGYSVSREKKESFPLTVTSAQKNPTAFYLCASSIGALNTEAFFGQGTRLTVV.

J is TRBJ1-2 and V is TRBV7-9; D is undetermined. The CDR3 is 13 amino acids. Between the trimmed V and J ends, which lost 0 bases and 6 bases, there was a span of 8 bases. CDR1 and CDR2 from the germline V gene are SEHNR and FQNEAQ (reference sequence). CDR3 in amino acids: CASSLAGTHGYTF. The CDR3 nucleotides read TGTGCCAGCAGCTTAGCGGGAACCCATGGCTACACCTTC.

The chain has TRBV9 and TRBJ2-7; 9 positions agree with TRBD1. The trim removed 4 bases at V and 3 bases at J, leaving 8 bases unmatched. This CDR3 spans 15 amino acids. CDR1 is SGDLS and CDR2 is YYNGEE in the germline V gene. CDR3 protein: CASSPAGTGYYEQYF. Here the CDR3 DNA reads TGTGCCAGCAGCCCGGCCGGGACAGGGTACTACGAGCAGTACTTC.

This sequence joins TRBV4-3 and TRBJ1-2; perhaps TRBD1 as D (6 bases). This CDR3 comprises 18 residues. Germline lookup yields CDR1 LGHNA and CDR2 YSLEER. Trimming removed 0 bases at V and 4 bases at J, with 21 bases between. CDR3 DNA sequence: TGCGCCAGCAGCCAAGACGGGGTCGGAAGGGGGACCTCCTATGGCTACACCTTC. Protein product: CASSQDGVGRGTSYGYTF.

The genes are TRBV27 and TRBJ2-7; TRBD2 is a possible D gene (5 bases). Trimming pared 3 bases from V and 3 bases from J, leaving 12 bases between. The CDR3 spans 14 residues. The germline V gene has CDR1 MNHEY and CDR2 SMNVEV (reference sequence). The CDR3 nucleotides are TGTGCCAGCAGTTTTCTAGCAGACCGCTACGAGCAGTACTTC. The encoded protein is CASSFLADRYEQYF.

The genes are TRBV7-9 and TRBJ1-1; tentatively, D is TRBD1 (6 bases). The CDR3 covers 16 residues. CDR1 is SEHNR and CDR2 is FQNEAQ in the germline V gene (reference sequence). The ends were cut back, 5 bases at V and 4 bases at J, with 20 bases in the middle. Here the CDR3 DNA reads TGTGCCAGCAGCCATACGCCGACAGGCTGGACCACTGAAGCTTTCTTT. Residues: CASSHTPTGWTTEAFF. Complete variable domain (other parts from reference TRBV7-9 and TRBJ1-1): DTGVSQNPRHKITKRGQNVTFRCDPISEHNRLYWYRQTLGQGPEFLTYFQNEAQLEKSRLLSDRFSAERPKGSFSTLEIQRTEQGDSAMYLCASSHTPTGWTTEAFFGQGTRLTVV.